The 15 T cell receptor beta chains given below trace back to one sample, sequenced in a study of T cell changes during pregnancy in multiple sclerosis. The protocol was immunoSEQ multiplex PCR, while the TCRdb copy is restricted to in-frame clones and leaves out a portion. This table has 55,000 to 70,000 clones, approximately 92% appearing once. The specimen was CD4+ T cells from peripheral blood mononuclear cells, collected before pregnancy. The source of these receptors is a female donor with multiple sclerosis, enrolled in a pregnancy study.

The rearrangement links TRBV7-9 to TRBJ2-1; 7 bases are shared with TRBD1. The CDR3 runs 16 residues. V lost 4 bases to trimming and J lost 0 bases; unmatched junction nucleotides: 6. Germline V gene lookup returns CDR1 SEHNR and CDR2 FQNEAQ (reference sequence). Here the CDR3 reads CASSSWTGVSYNEQFF. The CDR3 coding sequence is TGTGCCAGCAGCTCCTGGACAGGAGTCTCCTACAATGAGCAGTTCTTC.

V gene TRBV4-1 combines with J gene TRBJ2-7, with D tentatively TRBD1 (6 bases). The germline gives CDR1 MGHRA, CDR2 YSYEKL. The CDR3 runs to 15 residues. V lost 2 bases to trimming and J lost 1 base, with 12 bases between them. CDR3 nucleotide sequence: TGCGCCAGCAGCCAAAACCGACAGGTGTCCTACGAGCAGTACTTC. Translation gives CASSQNRQVSYEQYF.

The chain joins TRBV11-2 to TRBJ2-2, with TRBD2 matching over 13 bases. The CDR3 consists of 17 residues. V lost 5 bases and J lost 7; bases outside the gene matches: 10. Germline lookup yields CDR1 SGHAT and CDR2 FQNNGV. The chain's CDR3 is CASSTLAGGPWRGELFF. The CDR3 DNA reads TGTGCCAGCAGCACACTAGCGGGAGGGCCTTGGCGCGGGGAGCTGTTTTTT.

The V and J genes are TRBV7-6 and TRBJ2-7, with 13 bases aligning to TRBD2. Germline loops: CDR1 SGHVS, CDR2 FNYEAQ. This CDR3 has 15 residues. The V segment lost 5 bases and the J segment 3 bases; nucleotides outside the gene matches: 4. The CDR3 protein is CASSRRTSGSYEQYF. In nucleotides, the CDR3 is TGTGCCAGCAGCCGACGGACTAGCGGGAGCTACGAGCAGTACTTC.

In this sample, this clone turned up once. V and J are TRBV28 and TRBJ1-5; D possibly corresponds to TRBD1 (6 bases). CDR3 size: 15 residues. V was cut by 3 bases and J by 4 bases, with 13 bases left in between. Germline-derived CDR1 and CDR2 are MDHEN and SYDVKM. The CDR3 loop is CASSFPGAKNQPQHF. The CDR3, as DNA: TGTGCCAGCAGTTTTCCAGGGGCTAAAAATCAGCCCCAGCATTTT.

The CDR3 here is CASSLSSGRGGDTDTQYF. The CDR3 DNA follows: TGTGCCAGCAGTTTGTCTAGCGGGAGGGGGGGGGACACAGATACGCAGTATTTT. The chain uses TRBV27 and TRBJ2-3; 12 bases match TRBD2. After removal of 3 bases from V and 2 bases from J, the junction contained 9 bases not matched to a gene. The CDR3 covers 18 residues. Germline CDR1 MNHEY, CDR2 SMNVEV (reference sequence).

This chain joins TRBV27 and TRBJ2-2; D remains unclear. The V gene's germline CDR1 is MNHEY and CDR2 SMNVEV (reference sequence). The V end was cut by 5 bases, the J end by 2 bases, with 15 bases between. This CDR3 contains 16 residues. This chain's CDR3 is CASSRTILFNTGELFF. The CDR3 bases are TGTGCCAGCAGTCGAACTATTTTATTTAACACCGGGGAGCTGTTTTTT.

The chain carries TRBV11-2 and TRBJ2-5, with TRBD2 identical over 11 bases. Germline V gene sequence: CDR1 SGHAT, CDR2 FQNNGV. V shed 5 bases and J 0 bases; nucleotides not matched to a gene: 2. CDR3 length: 15 amino acids. CDR3 in DNA: TGTGCCAGCAGCCCGACTAGCGGGGACCAAGAGACCCAGTACTTC. Protein sequence: CASSPTSGDQETQYF.

The chain couples TRBV30 to TRBJ1-5, with 9 bases lining up with TRBD1. The CDR3 covers 15 residues. The J segment lost 4 bases and the V segment lost 5 bases, leaving 9 bases of the junction unmatched. CDR1 is GTSNPN, CDR2 SVGIG, per germline (reference sequence). CDR3 nucleotides: TGTGCCTGGGGTTCACAGGGGGCTCTTAATCAGCCCCAGCATTTT. Translation: CAWGSQGALNQPQHF.

CDR3: CASSLLATGSGYTF. In DNA, the CDR3 is TGTGCCAGCAGTTTATTGGCTACAGGGTCTGGCTACACCTTC. The chain employs TRBV27 and TRBJ1-2, with D maybe TRBD1 (6 bases). CDR3 length: 14 amino acids. Germline V gene lookup returns CDR1 MNHEY and CDR2 SMNVEV (reference sequence). V lost 1 base to trimming and J lost 7 bases, with 13 bases between them.

In this sample, this clone turned up once. The genes are TRBV14 and TRBJ2-2; 12 bases match TRBD2. Germline CDR1 is SGHDN and CDR2 is FVKESK. This CDR3 spans 17 amino acids. The trim removed 4 bases at V and 4 bases at J, leaving 7 bases unmatched. The CDR3 is CASSPSGLAGLTGELFF. CDR3 nucleotides: TGTGCCAGCAGCCCCTCGGGACTAGCGGGTCTCACCGGGGAGCTGTTTTTT.

The chain employs TRBV21-1 and TRBJ2-1; the table's TRBD2 call for D was not verified on the DNA. TRBV21-1 is given as a pseudogene. There are 19 residues in the CDR3. The CDR3 nucleotides read TGTGCCAGCAGCCTGCCGGGACTAGCCCTGGGTCCCTCCTACAATGAGCAGTTCTTC. This encodes CASSLPGLALGPSYNEQFF.

The chain combines TRBV6-6 with TRBJ2-2; 10 nucleotides line up with TRBD2. The CDR3 runs 16 residues. V shed 6 bases, J shed 0 bases, and the junction held 4 bases outside the gene matches. The germline V gene has CDR1 MNHNY and CDR2 SVGAGI (reference sequence). The CDR3 reads CASSRTSGANTGELFF. The CDR3, as DNA: TGTGCCAGCAGCAGAACTAGCGGGGCGAACACCGGGGAGCTGTTTTTT.

The chain links TRBV2 to TRBJ1-5; the D is unclear. V was cut by 8 bases and J by 2 bases, with 13 bases left in between. CDR1 and CDR2 from the germline V gene are SNHLY and FYNNEI. The CDR3 is 14 amino acids. The DNA for the CDR3 is TGTGCCAGCGACGGCGGAGGCGGCAATCAGCCCCAGCATTTT. This translates into CASDGGGGNQPQHF.

Only one count was recorded for this clone. The gene calls are TRBV7-2 and TRBJ2-3; a possible D gene is TRBD2 (6 bases). Germline CDR1 SGHTA, CDR2 FQGNSA. The CDR3 is 14 amino acids. The V gene lost 1 base and the J gene lost 4 bases, with 9 bases spanning the gap. CDR3 in amino acids: CASSLGSGADTQYF. For the CDR3, the DNA is TGTGCCAGCAGCTTAGGGTCGGGGGCAGATACGCAGTATTTT.